This TCR beta chain was recorded in a study of blood T cells in healthy people across ages. A second PCR of about 7 to 11 cycles used a sample-barcoded 5' primer and a J-beta primer mix. TCRdb analysed the 5' RACE reads with MiXCR anew, one entry per CDR3 protein. The table has over a million distinct CDR3 sequences, about 25% seen once; the top ten hold around 0.75%. This clonotype was counted at least ten times. The V and J ends lost 5 bases and 7 bases respectively, with 18 bases between them. Per germline, CDR1 DFQATT and CDR2 SNEGSKA (reference sequence). The CDR3 loop spans 14 amino acids. In addition, the sample was reused for a study of T cells of mothers and their children. That report adds: Overlap measured in related mother-child pairs was slightly, non-significantly higher than in unrelated pairs.

This chain links TRBV20-1 with TRBJ2-1; D possibly uses TRBD1 or TRBD2 (5 bases each). The sequenced material came from blood. The receptor was isolated from a girl aged 2-9 years in good health. The CDR3 DNA reads TGCAGTGCTTTCAGGACGGGGCATGGGAATGAGCAGTTCTTC. Translation: CSAFRTGHGNEQFF.